These 16 T cell receptor beta chains originate from one sample sequenced in a study of blood T cell repertoires in COVID-19. Sequenced by immunoSEQ multiplex PCR; TCRdb stores in-frame clones only, minus some. The repertoire holds 35,000 to 55,000 clones, with around 83% as singletons. Sequencing was done on a sample of peripheral blood. These receptors originate from a man in his fifties or sixties with active COVID-19.

This chain links TRBV29-1 with TRBJ1-1, with 10 positions matching TRBD1. Trimming removed 7 bases from V and 5 bases from J; junction bases left unmatched: 1. The CDR3 runs 11 residues. The V gene's germline CDR1 is SQVTM and CDR2 ANQGSEA. The CDR3 DNA reads TGCAGCGCGGACAGGGGGACTGAAGCTTTCTTT. Translation gives CSADRGTEAFF.

V gene TRBV3-1 (or the pseudogene TRBV3-2) combines with J gene TRBJ2-4, with D perhaps TRBD2 (6 bases). The CDR3 runs 14 residues. The germline CDR1 and CDR2 sequences are LGHDT and YNNKEL (reference sequence). V was clipped by 3 bases and J by 0 bases, with 6 bases between them. CDR3 DNA sequence: TGTGCCAGCAGCCAGGGGGGAGCCAAAAACATTCAGTACTTC. Translation gives CASSQGGAKNIQYF.

The CDR3 DNA reads as TGTGCCATCAGTGATGTGGGCAGGGCCTACGAGCAGTACTTC. Its translation: CAISDVGRAYEQYF. The V and J genes are TRBV10-3 and TRBJ2-7, with D perhaps TRBD1 (5 bases). The germline CDR1 and CDR2 sequences are ENHRY and SYGVKD. There are 14 residues in the CDR3. Trimming removed 3 bases at V and 2 bases at J, with 11 bases between.

The rearrangement joins TRBV18 to TRBJ1-4; weak D call: TRBD1 (5 bases). Germline V CDR1 and CDR2: KGHSH, LQKENI. The CDR3 length is 16 residues. Trimming left V 1 base short and J 5 bases short, with 14 bases between. The CDR3 spells CASSPLTARSNEKLFF. The CDR3 DNA sequence: TGTGCCAGCTCACCACTGACAGCCCGATCGAATGAAAAACTGTTTTTT.

The chain carries TRBV5-1 and TRBJ1-2; 9 nucleotides align to TRBD1. V lost 3 bases to trimming and J lost 6 bases; unmatched junction nucleotides: 9. CDR1 and CDR2 (germline): SGHRS, YFSETQ. This CDR3 region has 15 residues. DNA for the CDR3: TGCGCCAGCAGCTCCGGGACAGGGATGATTAATGGCTACACCTTC. It yields the protein CASSSGTGMINGYTF. Filled out from reference TRBV5-1 and TRBJ1-2, the complete variable domain reads KAGVTQTPRYLIKTRGQQVTLSCSPISGHRSVSWYQQTPGQGLQFLFEYFSETQRNKGNFPGRFSGRQFSNSRSEMNVSTLELGDSALYLCASSSGTGMINGYTFGSGTRLTVV.

A few counts support this clone. CDR3 coding DNA: TGTGCCAGCAGTCCCCTCTCGGACAGGGCCCACGAGCAGTACTTC. Protein product: CASSPLSDRAHEQYF. J is TRBJ2-7 and V is TRBV28, with 8 nucleotides matching TRBD1. In germline, CDR1 is MDHEN, CDR2 SYDVKM. The length of the CDR3 is 15 residues. The junction had 11 bases not matched to a gene; V was cut back by 5 bases and J by 5 bases.

V usage is TRBV7-9 and J usage is TRBJ1-2, with D possibly being TRBD1 (6 bases). V was clipped by 5 bases and J by 4 bases, with 14 bases between them. This CDR3 has 14 amino acids. The germline V gene has CDR1 SEHNR and CDR2 FQNEAQ (reference sequence). CDR3 amino acids: CASSLTGTTYGYTF. The DNA of the CDR3 is TGTGCCAGCAGCCTAACCGGGACAACCTATGGCTACACCTTC.

The chain recombines TRBV5-6 with TRBJ2-7; D perhaps matches TRBD2 (5 bases). From germline, CDR1 is SGHDT and CDR2 YYEEEE. The CDR3 loop spans 13 amino acids. With 2 bases removed from V and 1 base from J, the gap between germline ends came to 7 bases. The CDR3 region has the DNA TGTGCCAGCAGCTTCGGGGTATCCTACGAGCAGTACTTC. Translation gives CASSFGVSYEQYF.

This clone was recorded once. The chain links TRBV6-5 to TRBJ2-7, with D perhaps TRBD2 (6 bases). Trimming left V 10 bases short and J 6 bases short, with 19 bases between. This CDR3 has 13 residues. Germline CDR1 MNHEY, CDR2 SVGAGI. DNA for the CDR3: TGTGCCACGGGGACTCCGTTGGTTCCCGAGCAGTACTTC. This translates into CATGTPLVPEQYF.

The chain uses TRBV5-1 and TRBJ2-7; TRBD1 agrees at 9 bases. CDR1 and CDR2 (germline): SGHRS, YFSETQ. V was pared by 6 bases and J by 3 bases, with 1 base of the junction left unmatched. The CDR3 has 12 amino acids. The DNA of the CDR3 is TGCGCCAGCAAGGACAGGGGCTACGAGCAGTACTTC. Translation gives CASKDRGYEQYF.

This clone has just one count. This rearrangement joins TRBV19 to TRBJ1-1, with D perhaps matching TRBD1 (5 bases). CDR1 and CDR2 from the germline V gene are LNHDA and SQIVND (reference sequence). V gave up 5 bases and J gave up 2 bases, with 12 bases separating them. The CDR3 sequence is 14 residues long. CDR3 in DNA: TGTGCCAGTAGTTCAATAGACAGCAACACTGAAGCTTTCTTT. Amino acids: CASSSIDSNTEAFF. Together with reference TRBV19 and TRBJ1-1, the CDR3 gives the full variable domain: DGGITQSPKYLFRKEGQNVTLSCEQNLNHDAMYWYRQDPGQGLRLIYYSQIVNDFQKGDIAEGYSVSREKKESFPLTVTSAQKNPTAFYLCASSSIDSNTEAFFGQGTRLTVV.

This sequence joins TRBV27 and TRBJ2-2; 7 nucleotides line up with TRBD2. V was clipped by 1 base and J by 6 bases; unmatched bases: 5. The germline V gene encodes CDR1 MNHEY and CDR2 SMNVEV (reference sequence). This CDR3 is built from 15 residues. Here the CDR3 reads CASSLWGRVSGELFF. The DNA of the CDR3 is TGTGCCAGCAGTTTATGGGGGAGGGTGTCCGGGGAGCTGTTTTTT.

Concerning this clone: This sample also contains other DNA sequences that code for the same CDR3. V usage is TRBV5-1 and J usage is TRBJ2-5, with a weak D call TRBD1 (7 bases). The V and J ends lost 7 bases and 5 bases respectively, with 12 bases between them. The CDR3 sequence is 12 residues long. Germline assignment: CDR1 SGHRS and CDR2 YFSETQ. CDR3 loop: CASRQGGETQYF. The CDR3 DNA reads TGCGCCAGCCGACAGGGAGGCGAGACCCAGTACTTC.

The chain employs TRBV7-2 and TRBJ2-3; D ambiguous. The CDR3 is 13 amino acids. Germline V lookup: CDR1 SGHTA, CDR2 FQGNSA. V was cut by 7 bases and J by 2 bases, with 10 bases left in between. The CDR3, as DNA: TGTGCCAGCAACTCTCCCTACACAGATACGCAGTATTTT. Translated: CASNSPYTDTQYF. The variable domain in full, completed from reference TRBV7-2 and TRBJ2-3, reads GAGVSQSPSNKVTEKGKDVELRCDPISGHTALYWYRQSLGQGLEFLIYFQGNSAPDKSGLPSDRFSAERTGGSVSTLTIQRTQQEDSAVYLCASNSPYTDTQYFGPGTRLTVL.

V is TRBV7-2 and J is TRBJ1-4; the match to TRBD1 covers 9 bases. CDR3 length: 17 residues. The V segment lost 3 bases and the J segment 10 bases; nucleotides outside the gene matches: 15. Germline CDR1 and CDR2: SGHTA and FQGNSA. CDR3 nucleotides: TGTGCCAGCAGCTTCAAACAGGGGGCTGGTCGTTTCGGAAAACTGTTTTTT. It encodes CASSFKQGAGRFGKLFF.

This clone was found once. This rearrangement joins TRBV12-3 or TRBV12-4 to TRBJ1-5, with no clear D. Trimming left V 3 bases short and J 6 bases short, with 9 bases between. The length of the CDR3 is 13 residues. The CDR3 region is CASSLSETQPQHF. The CDR3 bases are TGTGCCAGCAGTTTGTCGGAGACTCAGCCCCAGCATTTT.